The following is a TCR beta chain sequence with its context. The CDR3 spans 14 residues. V was trimmed by 2 bases and J by 3 bases, leaving 10 bases between them. Germline V gives CDR1 SEHNR, CDR2 FQNEAQ (reference sequence). This specimen belongs to a study of blood T cell repertoires in COVID-19. Cohort 3 recovered donors had two negative PCRs, clearance, or symptom resolution. Profiled with immunoSEQ multiplex PCR; TCRdb holds only in-frame clones, not every one. Of over 200,000 clones in the sample, approximately 84% were seen once. Sequencing was carried out using PBMCs or T cells enriched from blood (not recorded which). The receptor was isolated from a man aged 18 to 29 who had recovered from COVID-19. V gene TRBV7-9 combines with J gene TRBJ1-1; possibly TRBD1 for D (5 bases). The CDR3: CASSLRGGDTEAFF. DNA of the CDR3: TGTGCCAGCAGCTTACGTGGGGGGGACACTGAAGCTTTCTTT.